This T cell receptor (beta chain) came from a study of shared clonotypes between healthy human individuals. Overall study findings and caveats: Larger richness was generally estimated for naive than memory subsets. Sequencing depth was expected to affect clonotype sharing among donors.

Every immunoSEQ plate was one replicate of a subset's evenly spread DNA. Assay used: immunoSEQ multiplex PCR; TCRdb lists only in-frame clones, some missing. The table has a few million clones, approximately 96% seen once. CDR3 size: 15 residues. V was clipped by 5 bases and J by 4 bases; unmatched bases: 4. Per the germline V gene, CDR1 is SGHTA and CDR2 is FQGNSA. About this clone: Its specificity is unknown.

Sequenced: naive CD4+ T cells sorted from blood. Subset here: CD45RA+ positively selected. This clonotype was sampled from a man between 18 and 35 years old in good health. The chain joins TRBV7-2 to TRBJ2-7; 14 positions agree with TRBD2. The CDR3, as DNA: TGTGCCAGCAGCAAGAGACTAGCGGGAGGGTACGAGCAGTACTTC. Protein product: CASSKRLAGGYEQYF.